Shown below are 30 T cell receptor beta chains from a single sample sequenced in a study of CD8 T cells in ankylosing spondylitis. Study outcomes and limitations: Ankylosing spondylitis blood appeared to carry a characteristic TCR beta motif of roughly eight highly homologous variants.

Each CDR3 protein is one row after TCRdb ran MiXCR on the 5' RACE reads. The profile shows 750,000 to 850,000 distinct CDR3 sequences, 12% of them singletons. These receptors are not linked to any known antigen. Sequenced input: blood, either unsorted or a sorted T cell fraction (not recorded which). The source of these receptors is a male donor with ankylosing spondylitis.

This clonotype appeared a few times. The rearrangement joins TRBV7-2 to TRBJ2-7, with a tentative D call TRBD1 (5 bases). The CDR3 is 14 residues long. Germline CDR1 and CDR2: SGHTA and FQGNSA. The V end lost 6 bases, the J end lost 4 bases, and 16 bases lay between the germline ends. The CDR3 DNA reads TGTGCCAGCAGTCCGACAGCAAAACTATACGAGCAGTACTTC. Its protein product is CASSPTAKLYEQYF.

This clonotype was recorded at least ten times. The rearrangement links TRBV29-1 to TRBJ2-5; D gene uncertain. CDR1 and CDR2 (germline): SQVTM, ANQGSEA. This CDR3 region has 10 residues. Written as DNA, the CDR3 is TGCACCTTTAGCTGGGAGACCCAGTACTTC. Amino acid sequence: CTFSWETQYF.

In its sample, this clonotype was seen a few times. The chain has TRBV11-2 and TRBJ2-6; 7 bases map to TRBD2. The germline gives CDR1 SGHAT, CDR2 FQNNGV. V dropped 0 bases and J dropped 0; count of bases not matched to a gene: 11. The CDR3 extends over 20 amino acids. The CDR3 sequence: CASSLDLILALSSGANVLTF. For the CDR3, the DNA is TGTGCCAGCAGCTTAGACCTCATACTAGCGCTGAGCTCTGGGGCCAACGTCCTGACTTTC.

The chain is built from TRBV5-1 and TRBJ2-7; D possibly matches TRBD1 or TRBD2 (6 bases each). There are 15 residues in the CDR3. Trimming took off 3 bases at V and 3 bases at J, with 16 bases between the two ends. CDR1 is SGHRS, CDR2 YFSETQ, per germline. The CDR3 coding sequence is TGCGCCAGCAGCTCAGGTATCAGGGGAGGCTACGAGCAGTACTTC. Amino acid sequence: CASSSGIRGGYEQYF.

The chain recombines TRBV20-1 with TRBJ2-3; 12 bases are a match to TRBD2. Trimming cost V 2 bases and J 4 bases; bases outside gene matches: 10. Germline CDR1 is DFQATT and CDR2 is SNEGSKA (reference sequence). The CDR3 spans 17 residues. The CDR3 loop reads CSARSLTSGSLADTQYF. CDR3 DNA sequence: TGCAGTGCTAGAAGCTTGACTAGCGGGAGTCTCGCAGATACGCAGTATTTT.

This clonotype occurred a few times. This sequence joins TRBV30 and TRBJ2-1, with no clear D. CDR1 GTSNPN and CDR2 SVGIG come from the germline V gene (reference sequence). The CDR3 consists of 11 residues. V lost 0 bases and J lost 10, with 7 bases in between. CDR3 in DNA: TGTGCCTGGAGTGTTTCTAGGGAGCAGTTCTTC. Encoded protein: CAWSVSREQFF.

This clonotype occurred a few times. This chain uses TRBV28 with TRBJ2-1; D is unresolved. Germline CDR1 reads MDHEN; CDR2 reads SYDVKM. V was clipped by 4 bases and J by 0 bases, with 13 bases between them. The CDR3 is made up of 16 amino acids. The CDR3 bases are TGTGCCAGCAGTTCTCTGGTGGCCGGCTCCTACAATGAGCAGTTCTTC. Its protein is CASSSLVAGSYNEQFF.

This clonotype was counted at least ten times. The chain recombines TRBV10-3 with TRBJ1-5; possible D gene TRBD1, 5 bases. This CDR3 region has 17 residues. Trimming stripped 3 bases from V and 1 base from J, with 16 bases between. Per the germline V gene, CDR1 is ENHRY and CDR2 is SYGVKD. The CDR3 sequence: CAISDSLRGVSNQPQHF. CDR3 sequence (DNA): TGTGCCATCAGTGACTCCCTGCGGGGGGTCAGCAATCAGCCCCAGCATTTT.

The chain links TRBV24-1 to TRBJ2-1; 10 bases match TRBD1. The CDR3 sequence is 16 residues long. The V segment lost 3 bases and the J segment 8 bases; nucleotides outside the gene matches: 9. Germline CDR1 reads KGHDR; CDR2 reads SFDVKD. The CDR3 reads CATSDGPGQGFDEQFF. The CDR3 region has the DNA TGTGCCACCAGTGATGGACCGGGACAGGGGTTCGATGAGCAGTTCTTC.

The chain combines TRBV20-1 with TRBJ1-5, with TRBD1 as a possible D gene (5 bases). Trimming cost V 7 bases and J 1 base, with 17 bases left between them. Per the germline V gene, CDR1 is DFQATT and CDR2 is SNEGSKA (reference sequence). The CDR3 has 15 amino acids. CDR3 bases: TGCAGTGTCCGGCGGGGGGGATGGAGCAATCAGCCCCAGCATTTT. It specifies CSVRRGGWSNQPQHF.

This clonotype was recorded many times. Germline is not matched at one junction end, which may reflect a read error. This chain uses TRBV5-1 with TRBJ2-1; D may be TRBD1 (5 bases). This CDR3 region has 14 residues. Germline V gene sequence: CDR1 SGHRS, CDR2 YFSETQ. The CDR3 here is CASSLDSSYNEQFF. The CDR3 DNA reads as TGTGCCAGCAGCTTAGACAGCTCCTACAATGAGCAGTTCTTC.

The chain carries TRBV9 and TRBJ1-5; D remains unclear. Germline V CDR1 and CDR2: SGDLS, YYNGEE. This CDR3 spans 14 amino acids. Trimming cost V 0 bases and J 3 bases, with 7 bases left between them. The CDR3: CASSVGAVNQPQHF. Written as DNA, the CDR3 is TGTGCCAGCAGCGTAGGGGCAGTCAATCAGCCCCAGCATTTT. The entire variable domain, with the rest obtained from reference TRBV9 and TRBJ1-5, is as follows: DSGVTQTPKHLITATGQRVTLRCSPRSGDLSVYWYQQSLDQGLQFLIQYYNGEERAKGNILERFSAQQFPDLHSELNLSSLELGDSALYFCASSVGAVNQPQHFGDGTRLSIL.

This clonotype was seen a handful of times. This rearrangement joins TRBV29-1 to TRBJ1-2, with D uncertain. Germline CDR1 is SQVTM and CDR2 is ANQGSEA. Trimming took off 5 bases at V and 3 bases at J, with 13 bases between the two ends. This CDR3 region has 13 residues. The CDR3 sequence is CSVSGQLYYGYTF. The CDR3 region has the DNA TGCAGCGTTAGTGGTCAACTTTACTATGGCTACACCTTC.

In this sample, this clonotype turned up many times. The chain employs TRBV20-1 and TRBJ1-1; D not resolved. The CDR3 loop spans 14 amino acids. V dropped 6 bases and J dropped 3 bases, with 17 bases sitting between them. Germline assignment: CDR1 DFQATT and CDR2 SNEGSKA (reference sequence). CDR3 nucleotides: TGCAGTGCCTCATCAGTCTTGGCCTACACTGAAGCTTTCTTT. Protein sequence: CSASSVLAYTEAFF.

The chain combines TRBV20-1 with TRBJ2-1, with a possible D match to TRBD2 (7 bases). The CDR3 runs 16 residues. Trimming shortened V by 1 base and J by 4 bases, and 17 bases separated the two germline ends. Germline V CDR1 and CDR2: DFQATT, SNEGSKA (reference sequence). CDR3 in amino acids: CSARAQGRGIYNEQFF. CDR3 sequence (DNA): TGCAGTGCTAGAGCCCAGGGGAGGGGAATATACAATGAGCAGTTCTTC.

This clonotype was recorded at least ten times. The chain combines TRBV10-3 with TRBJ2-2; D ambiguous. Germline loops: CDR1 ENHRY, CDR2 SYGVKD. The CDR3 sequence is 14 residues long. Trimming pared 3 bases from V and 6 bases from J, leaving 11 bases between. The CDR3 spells CAISETLPAGELFF. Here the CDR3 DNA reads TGTGCCATCAGTGAAACTCTCCCCGCCGGGGAGCTGTTTTTT.

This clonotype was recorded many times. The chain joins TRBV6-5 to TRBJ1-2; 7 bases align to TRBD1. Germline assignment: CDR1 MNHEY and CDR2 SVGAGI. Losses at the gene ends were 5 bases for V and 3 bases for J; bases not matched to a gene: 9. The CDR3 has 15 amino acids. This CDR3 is CASSTSTGSDYGYTF. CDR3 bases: TGTGCCAGCAGTACATCGACAGGGTCCGACTATGGCTACACCTTC.

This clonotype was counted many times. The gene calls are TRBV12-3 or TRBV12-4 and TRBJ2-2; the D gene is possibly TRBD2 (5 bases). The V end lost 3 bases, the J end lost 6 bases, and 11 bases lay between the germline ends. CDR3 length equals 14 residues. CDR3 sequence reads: CASSLSRTAGELFF. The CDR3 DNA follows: TGTGCCAGCAGTTTGTCCAGGACTGCCGGGGAGCTGTTTTTT.

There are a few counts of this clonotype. The CDR3 bases are TGTGCCAGCTCAGTACAGACTAGCGGGCAGAGGGAGCAGTACTTC. It yields the protein CASSVQTSGQREQYF. V and J are TRBV18 and TRBJ2-7; 10 bases align to TRBD2. CDR1 and CDR2 from the germline V gene are KGHSH and LQKENI. This CDR3 has 15 amino acids. V dropped 5 bases and J dropped 7; count of bases not matched to a gene: 11. The entire variable domain, with the rest obtained from reference TRBV18 and TRBJ2-7, is as follows: NAGVMQNPRHLVRRRGQEARLRCSPMKGHSHVYWYRQLPEEGLKFMVYLQKENIIDESGMPKERFSAEFPKEGPSILRIQQVVRGDSAAYFCASSVQTSGQREQYFGPGTRLTVT.

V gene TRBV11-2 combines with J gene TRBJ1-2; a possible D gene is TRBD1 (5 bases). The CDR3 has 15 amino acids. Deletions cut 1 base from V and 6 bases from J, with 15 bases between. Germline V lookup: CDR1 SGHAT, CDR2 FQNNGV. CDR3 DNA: TGTGCCAGCAGCTTAGGAGTCAGGGTGGTAGATGGCTACACCTTC. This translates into CASSLGVRVVDGYTF.

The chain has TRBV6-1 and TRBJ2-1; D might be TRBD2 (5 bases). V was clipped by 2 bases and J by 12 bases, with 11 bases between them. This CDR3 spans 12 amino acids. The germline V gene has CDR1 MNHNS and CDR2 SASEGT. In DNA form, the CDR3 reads TGTGCCAGCAGTGAAATCAGGAGCGGGCAGTTCTTC. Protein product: CASSEIRSGQFF.

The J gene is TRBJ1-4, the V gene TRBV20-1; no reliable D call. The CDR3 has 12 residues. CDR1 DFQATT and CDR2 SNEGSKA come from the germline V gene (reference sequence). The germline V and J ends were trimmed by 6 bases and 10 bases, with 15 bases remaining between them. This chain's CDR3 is CSADWEVGKLFF. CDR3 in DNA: TGCAGTGCAGATTGGGAGGTGGGAAAACTGTTTTTT.

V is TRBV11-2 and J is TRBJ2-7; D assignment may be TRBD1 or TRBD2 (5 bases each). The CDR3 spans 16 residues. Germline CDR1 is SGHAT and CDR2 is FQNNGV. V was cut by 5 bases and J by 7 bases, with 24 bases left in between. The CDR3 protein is CASSLAVRDLFGEQYF. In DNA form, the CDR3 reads TGTGCCAGCAGCCTCGCGGTGAGGGACCTGTTCGGGGAGCAGTACTTC.

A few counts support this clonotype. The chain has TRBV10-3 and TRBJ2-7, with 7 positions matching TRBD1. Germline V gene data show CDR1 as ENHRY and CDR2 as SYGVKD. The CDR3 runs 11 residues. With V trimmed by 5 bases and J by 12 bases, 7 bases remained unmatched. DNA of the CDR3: TGTGCCATCAGTAGTACAGGGGATTTGTACTTC. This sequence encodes CAISSTGDLYF.

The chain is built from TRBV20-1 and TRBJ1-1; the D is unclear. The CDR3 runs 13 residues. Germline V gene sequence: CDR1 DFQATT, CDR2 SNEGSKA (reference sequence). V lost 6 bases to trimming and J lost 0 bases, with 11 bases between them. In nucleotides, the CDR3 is TGCAGTGCCCTCGGCAGTTTGAACACTGAAGCTTTCTTT. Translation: CSALGSLNTEAFF.

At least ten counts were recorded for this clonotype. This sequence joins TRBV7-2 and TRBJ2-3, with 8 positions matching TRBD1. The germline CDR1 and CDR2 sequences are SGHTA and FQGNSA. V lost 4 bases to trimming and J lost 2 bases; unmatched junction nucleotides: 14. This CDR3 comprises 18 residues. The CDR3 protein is CASSYSAMDRAFTDTQYF. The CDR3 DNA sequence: TGTGCCAGCAGCTACAGCGCTATGGACAGGGCGTTCACAGATACGCAGTATTTT.

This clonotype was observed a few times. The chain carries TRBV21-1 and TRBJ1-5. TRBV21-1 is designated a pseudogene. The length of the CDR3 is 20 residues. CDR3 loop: CASSKDRKDPPRDGNQPQHF. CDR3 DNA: TGTGCCAGCAGCAAAGATCGAAAGGACCCTCCGAGGGATGGCAATCAGCCCCAGCATTTT.

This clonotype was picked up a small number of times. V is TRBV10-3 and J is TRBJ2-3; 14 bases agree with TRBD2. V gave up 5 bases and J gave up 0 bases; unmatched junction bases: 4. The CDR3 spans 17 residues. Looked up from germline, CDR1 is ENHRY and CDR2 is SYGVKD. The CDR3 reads CAISFGLAGGSTDTQYF. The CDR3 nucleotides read TGTGCCATCAGTTTTGGACTAGCGGGGGGTAGCACAGATACGCAGTATTTT.

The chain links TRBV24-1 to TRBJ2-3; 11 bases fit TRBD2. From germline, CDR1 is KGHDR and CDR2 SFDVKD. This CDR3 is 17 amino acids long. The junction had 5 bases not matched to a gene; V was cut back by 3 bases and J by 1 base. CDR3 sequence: CATSDLGTSGGTDTQYF. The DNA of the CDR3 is TGTGCCACCAGTGATCTTGGGACTAGCGGAGGCACAGATACGCAGTATTTT.

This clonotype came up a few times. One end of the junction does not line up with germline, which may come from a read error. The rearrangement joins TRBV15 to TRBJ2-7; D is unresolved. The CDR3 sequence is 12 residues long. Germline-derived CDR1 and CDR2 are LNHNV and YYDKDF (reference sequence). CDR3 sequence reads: CATSRDRGSGNF. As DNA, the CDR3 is TGTGCCACCAGCAGAGATCGTGGCTCCGGTAACTTC.